This T cell receptor beta chain was captured by sequencing in a study of identical twins (dated by TCRdb to 2016 to 2018). Regarding the complete study: The study deep-sequenced TCR alpha and beta repertoires from monozygotic twins, unrelated adults of various ages and cord blood to test whether fetal clonotypes persist. To rule out contamination, replicate twin experiments were performed at different times with different library preparation protocols. Overall study outcomes, separate from this receptor: Out-of-frame TCR alpha sequences shared between twins showed an excess of low generation-probability sequences compared with coincidental sharing between unrelated individuals. Excess twin sharing in beta out-of-frame sequences was weaker because fewer shared sequences lowered the signal-to-noise ratio. In monozygotic twins, recombination models systematically underestimated out-of-frame TCR alpha sharing, but the models matched the sharing seen between unrelated individuals. Abundant cord blood beta clonotypes had fewer insertions, young adult naive repertoires showed a similar but weaker trend, and memory repertoires showed no such trend. Because the same donors could not be followed over many years, conclusions were based on cross-sectional statistical analysis. Invariant T cells such as MAIT and iNKT could partly confound zero-insertion analyses, although diverse VJ usage argued against such confounding for most clonotypes.

About this clonotype: No antigen is known for it. No much larger clone exists at a distance of one base, and base qualities are not known.

The library came from 5' RACE. The data were produced on an Illumina HiSeq 2000. A universal primer binding site was introduced by template switching, and a unique molecular identifier was present in the final cDNA, enabling accurate counting of TCR cDNA molecules. Specific primers in the conserved constant-segment region were used to synthesize first-strand cDNA for the TCR alpha and beta chains. To control for contamination, every cDNA library carried two barcodes: a SMART-Mk sample barcode plus Illumina barcodes. TruSeq adapter sequences, together with Illumina sample barcodes, were added in two successive PCR steps. Sequencing of the TCR alpha and beta cDNA libraries was done on the Illumina HiSeq platform using custom primers. Per the original workflow: Unique molecular identifiers were extracted from raw reads with MiGEC, and CDR3 positions were determined with MiXCR. For each individual, recombination models were inferred using an EM algorithm with the repgenHMM and IGoR tools. Shared clonotypes were analyzed with the tcR package in R, and sharing was normalized by the product of cloneset sizes. Out-of-frame nonproductive sequences were analyzed to study raw recombination free of thymic and clonal selection effects. TCRdb reprocessed the public reads (quality trimming at Q25 with fastp, clone calling with MiXCR) and kept in-frame beta chains. Duplicate CDR3 protein sequences are folded into a single record with the most common DNA and genes. It is TCRdb's table, rather than the study itself, that gives the V and J calls and clone size. A total of about 260,000 distinct CDR3 sequences appear in this sample, roughly 7% of them only once. The ten largest clones add up to 3.5% to 4% of the sample.

Every donor in the study was a healthy Caucasian. The twin cohort comprised three pairs of female monozygotic twins, all aged roughly 18 to 30 years. Miltenyi CD45RO+ enrichment and human naive T-cell isolation kits were used to isolate memory (CD45RO+) and naive T cells from PBMC. Taken from the germline V gene, the CDR1 and CDR2 loops are MNHNS and SASEGT. The cysteine opens and the phenylalanine closes a CDR3 of 14 amino acids. Only the CDR3 region is kept as DNA, spanning 42 bases read in frame from base 1. Trimming at the junction amounts to 2 bases on V and 0 bases on J, and the germline ends lie 6 bases apart. This same sample was also part of a study on yellow fever vaccine responses in identical twins. The second paper further reports: The authors reported that the T cell response to vaccination in identical twins appeared partly convergent and partly personalized. The study precisely tracked vaccine-responding T cell clones in identical twins.

Here the chain combines TRBV6-1 and TRBJ2-3; the D gene identity is not certain. The specimen was memory (CD45RO+) T cells sorted from blood. In light of the paper, this sample's cell subset or site label describes: CD45RO+ enriched T cells. The TCR comes from a woman aged 18-29 years in good health. The CDR3 corresponds to CASSEMRSTDTQYF. The bases are TGTGCCAGCAGTGAAATGCGGAGCACAGATACGCAGTATTTT.